These 22 T cell receptor beta chains were sequenced from one sample in a study of T cells in localized non-small cell lung cancer. Sequencing was performed with immunoSEQ multiplex PCR; in TCRdb, only in-frame clones are kept and a portion is missing. The sample includes tens of thousands of clones, almost 85% seen only once; the top ten take 13%. The material was peripheral blood, obtained before any cancer treatment. These receptors were collected from a female donor over 55 with stage I lung adenocarcinoma.

The chain links TRBV10-2 to TRBJ2-1; TRBD1 matches at 11 bases. The germline CDR1 and CDR2 sequences are WSHSY and SAAADI. The CDR3 extends over 13 amino acids. Trimming removed 8 bases from V and 7 bases from J; junction bases left unmatched: 4. In DNA form, the CDR3 reads TGCGCCAGCGCGGGACAGGGGGTGAATGAGCAGTTCTTC. This codes for CASAGQGVNEQFF.

The chain employs TRBV19 and TRBJ1-2, with TRBD1 as a possible D gene (5 bases). CDR3 length equals 16 residues. V lost 0 bases to trimming and J lost 2 bases, with 13 bases between them. Germline V gene sequence: CDR1 LNHDA, CDR2 SQIVND (reference sequence). The chain's CDR3 is CASSIDGQGYNYGYTF. CDR3 in DNA: TGTGCCAGTAGTATAGATGGGCAGGGCTACAACTATGGCTACACCTTC.

The V call is TRBV10-2, the J call TRBJ2-7; 8 bases map to TRBD2. Trimming at V came to 4 bases and at J to 0 bases, leaving 5 bases not matched to a gene. Per germline, CDR1 WSHSY and CDR2 SAAADI. This CDR3 has 15 amino acids. The CDR3 loop is CASSARTSGSYEQYF. The CDR3 bases are TGCGCCAGCAGTGCGCGTACTAGCGGCTCCTACGAGCAGTACTTC.

The genes are TRBV11-2 and TRBJ2-1; 11 positions agree with TRBD2. The germline V gene has CDR1 SGHAT and CDR2 FQNNGV. Trimming took 5 bases from V and 9 from J; bases not matched to a gene: 12. CDR3 size: 16 residues. In DNA form, the CDR3 reads TGTGCCAGCAGCCGAACACCTAGCGGGAGGTGGAGTGAGCAGTTCTTC. As protein: CASSRTPSGRWSEQFF.

This clone was found once. The rearrangement links TRBV5-8 to TRBJ1-1; possible D gene TRBD1, 6 bases. Trimming took 4 bases from V and 1 from J, leaving 11 bases between them. The CDR3 is 14 amino acids. Germline V lookup: CDR1 SGHTS, CDR2 YDEGEE. The CDR3: CASSRGAANTEAFF. The CDR3 nucleotides are TGTGCCAGCAGCCGGGGGGCGGCGAACACTGAAGCTTTCTTT. Full variable domain (outside the CDR3, taken from reference TRBV5-8 and TRBJ1-1): EAGVTQSPTHLIKTRGQQATLRCSPISGHTSVYWYQQALGLGLQFLLWYDEGEERNRGNFPPRFSGRQFPNYSSELNVNALELEDSALYLCASSRGAANTEAFFGQGTRLTVV.

This clone has only one observation. Other DNA sequences from this sample encode an identical CDR3 as well. The genes are TRBV5-1 and TRBJ1-2; a weak D match, TRBD1 (6 bases). The CDR3 covers 13 residues. The germline V and J ends were trimmed by 7 bases and 3 bases, with 13 bases remaining between them. Germline assignment: CDR1 SGHRS and CDR2 YFSETQ. The CDR3 region is CASSSAGDYGYTF. The CDR3 coding sequence is TGCGCCAGCTCCTCCGCAGGGGACTATGGCTACACCTTC.

This chain links TRBV7-8 with TRBJ1-4, with a possible D match to TRBD1 (5 bases). The V end was cut by 5 bases, the J end by 0 bases, with 13 bases between. Germline CDR1 and CDR2: SGHVS and FQNEAQ. This CDR3 has 16 amino acids. The CDR3 sequence: CASSASTGTTNEKLFF. CDR3 in DNA: TGTGCCAGCAGCGCTAGTACAGGAACAACTAATGAAAAACTGTTTTTT.

This clone was detected once. The chain uses TRBV5-4 and TRBJ2-5; D is uncertain. The CDR3 contains 14 residues. With 4 bases removed from V and 2 bases from J, the gap between germline ends came to 12 bases. Germline V gene lookup returns CDR1 SGHNT and CDR2 YYREEE (reference sequence). The CDR3 region is CASSQPSRQETQYF. Here the CDR3 DNA reads TGTGCCAGCAGCCAGCCTTCGCGTCAAGAGACCCAGTACTTC.

V gene TRBV30 combines with J gene TRBJ1-4; 11 bases line up with TRBD1. This CDR3 contains 15 residues. Germline V gives CDR1 GTSNPN, CDR2 SVGIG (reference sequence). V lost 2 bases and J lost 7; bases outside the gene matches: 6. CDR3 in DNA: TGTGCCTGGAGTTTCGGGACAGGGGGAGGTGAAAAACTGTTTTTT. It translates to CAWSFGTGGGEKLFF.

The CDR3 reads CASTGTSGRRELFF. The CDR3 nucleotides are TGTGCCAGCACCGGGACTAGCGGGAGGCGGGAGCTGTTTTTT. V is TRBV27 and J is TRBJ2-2, with 15 bases identical to TRBD2. The CDR3 is made up of 14 amino acids. Germline lookup yields CDR1 MNHEY and CDR2 SMNVEV (reference sequence). V lost 7 bases to trimming and J lost 9 bases; unmatched junction nucleotides: 3.

The gene calls are TRBV9 and TRBJ2-1; TRBD2 is a possible D gene (6 bases). Per germline, CDR1 SGDLS and CDR2 YYNGEE. V was shortened by 0 bases and J by 10 bases, with 8 bases between the two germline ends. This CDR3 region has 12 residues. The CDR3 nucleotides are TGTGCCAGCAGCGTAGAAACTAGCGAGCAGTTCTTC. It is translated as CASSVETSEQFF.

The J gene is TRBJ2-5, the V gene TRBV6-1, with D possibly TRBD2 on 6 matching bases. The J call may not be correct, given that the DNA end is closer to TRBJ2-7. There are 14 residues in the CDR3. CDR1 and CDR2 (germline): MNHNS, SASEGT. The CDR3 DNA is TGTGCCAGCATCGGGGAGGCCCTAGTGTACGAGCAGTACTTC. Protein: CASIGEALVYEQYF.

This clone was recorded once. The genes are TRBV6-6 and TRBJ2-7; D not resolved. The germline CDR1 and CDR2 sequences are MNHNY and SVGAGI (reference sequence). Deletions cut 0 bases from V and 2 bases from J, with 8 bases between. The CDR3 is made up of 14 amino acids. The CDR3 reads CASSYSGQTYEQYF. The CDR3 nucleotides are TGTGCCAGCAGTTACTCGGGTCAAACCTACGAGCAGTACTTC.

The chain recombines TRBV5-1 with TRBJ1-1, with unresolved D. The CDR3 covers 16 residues. V was shortened by 0 bases and J by 1 base, with 13 bases between the two germline ends. Germline CDR1 is SGHRS and CDR2 is YFSETQ. Written as DNA, the CDR3 is TGCGCCAGCAGCTTGGTAAGTCCTACTCGGAACACTGAAGCTTTCTTT. Protein: CASSLVSPTRNTEAFF.

The CDR3 DNA is TGCAGTGCTACAGCCGGAGCTTTCTTT. Encoded protein: CSATAGAFF. The chain carries TRBV20-1 and TRBJ1-1; D is unclear. Deletions cut 4 bases from V and 10 bases from J, with 7 bases between. The germline V gene encodes CDR1 DFQATT and CDR2 SNEGSKA (reference sequence). The CDR3 is 9 residues long.

CDR3 bases: TGTGCCTGGAGTCCCTTTTCACGTTCTGGGGCCAACGTCCTGACTTTC. This codes for CAWSPFSRSGANVLTF. The V call is TRBV30, the J call TRBJ2-6; D is undetermined. The CDR3 is 16 amino acids. CDR1 is GTSNPN and CDR2 is SVGIG in the germline V gene (reference sequence). V lost 2 bases, J lost 1 base, and 12 bases lay in between.

The chain combines TRBV15 with TRBJ1-2; 7 bases align to TRBD1. CDR1 is LNHNV and CDR2 is YYDKDF in the germline V gene (reference sequence). V lost 4 bases to trimming and J lost 5 bases; unmatched junction nucleotides: 7. This CDR3 contains 14 residues. The CDR3 DNA is TGTGCCACCAGCACGGGACAGCCTCAGTATGGCTACACCTTC. Encoded protein: CATSTGQPQYGYTF.

The CDR3 sequence: CATSRDLGRDEQYF. The CDR3 DNA follows: TGTGCCACCAGCAGAGATCTGGGACGGGACGAGCAGTACTTC. The chain carries TRBV15 and TRBJ2-7, with D perhaps assigned TRBD1 or TRBD2 (5 bases each). Germline assignment: CDR1 LNHNV and CDR2 YYDKDF (reference sequence). The CDR3 covers 14 residues. Trimming stripped 0 bases from V and 5 bases from J, with 11 bases between.

This chain joins TRBV2 and TRBJ2-5; 8 bases line up with TRBD2. This CDR3 region has 12 residues. V shed 6 bases, J shed 3 bases, and the junction held 0 bases outside the gene matches. Per the germline V gene, CDR1 is SNHLY and CDR2 is FYNNEI. The CDR3 region has the DNA TGTGCCAGCAGACTAGCGGAAGAGACCCAGTACTTC. It specifies CASRLAEETQYF.

This clone was observed a few times. The CDR3 does not close with the conserved phenylalanine or tryptophan, likely indicating a read error. Because the CDR3's place on the DNA is in doubt, the DNA is left out and the CDR3 is given as listed by TCRdb. V gene TRBV5-4 combines with J gene TRBJ1-2. CDR1 SGHNT and CDR2 YYREEE come from the germline V gene (reference sequence). The CDR3 comprises 14 residues, both ends counted. This CDR3 is CASSLGGREGLHIR.

This rearrangement joins TRBV30 to TRBJ1-1, with 7 bases matching TRBD1. This CDR3 region has 13 residues. With V trimmed by 7 bases and J by 0 bases, 5 bases remained unmatched. Germline values: CDR1 GTSNPN, CDR2 SVGIG (reference sequence). The DNA of the CDR3 is TGTGCCTTGTCGGGACAGCTGAACACTGAAGCTTTCTTT. This encodes CALSGQLNTEAFF.

J is TRBJ2-3 and V is TRBV11-2, with D possibly being TRBD2 (6 bases). The CDR3 length is 12 residues. Trimming took off 6 bases at V and 6 bases at J, with 10 bases between the two ends. Looked up from germline, CDR1 is SGHAT and CDR2 is FQNNGV. DNA for the CDR3: TGTGCCAGCAGAGGAGGGAGCGATACGCAGTATTTT. It specifies CASRGGSDTQYF.